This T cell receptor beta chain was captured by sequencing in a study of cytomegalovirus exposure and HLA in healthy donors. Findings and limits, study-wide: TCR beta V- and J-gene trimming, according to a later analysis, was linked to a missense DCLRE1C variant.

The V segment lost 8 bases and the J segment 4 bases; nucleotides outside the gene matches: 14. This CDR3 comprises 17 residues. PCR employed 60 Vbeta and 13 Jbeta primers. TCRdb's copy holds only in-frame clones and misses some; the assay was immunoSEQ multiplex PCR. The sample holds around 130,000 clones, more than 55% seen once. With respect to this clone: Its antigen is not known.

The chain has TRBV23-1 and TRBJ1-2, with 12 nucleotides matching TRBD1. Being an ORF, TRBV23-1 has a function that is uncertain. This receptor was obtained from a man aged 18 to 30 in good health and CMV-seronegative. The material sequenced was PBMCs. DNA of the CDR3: TGCGCCAGCCTCGAGCGGGACAGGGGGCACAGTGGCTATGGCTACACCTTC. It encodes CASLERDRGHSGYGYTF.